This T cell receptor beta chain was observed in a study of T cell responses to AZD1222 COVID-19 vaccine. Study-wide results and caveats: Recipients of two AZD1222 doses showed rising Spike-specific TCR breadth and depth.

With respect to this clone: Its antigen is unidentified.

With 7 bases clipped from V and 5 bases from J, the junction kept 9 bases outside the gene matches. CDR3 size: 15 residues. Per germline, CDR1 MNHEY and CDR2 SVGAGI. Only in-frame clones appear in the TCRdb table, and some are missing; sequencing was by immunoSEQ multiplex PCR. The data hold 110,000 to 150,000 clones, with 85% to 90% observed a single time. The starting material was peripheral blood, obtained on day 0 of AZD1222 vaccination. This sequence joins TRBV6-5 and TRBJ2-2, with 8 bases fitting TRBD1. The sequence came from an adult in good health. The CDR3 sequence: CASTTWDRKTGELFF. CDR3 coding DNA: TGTGCCAGCACGACCTGGGACAGGAAAACCGGGGAGCTGTTTTTT.